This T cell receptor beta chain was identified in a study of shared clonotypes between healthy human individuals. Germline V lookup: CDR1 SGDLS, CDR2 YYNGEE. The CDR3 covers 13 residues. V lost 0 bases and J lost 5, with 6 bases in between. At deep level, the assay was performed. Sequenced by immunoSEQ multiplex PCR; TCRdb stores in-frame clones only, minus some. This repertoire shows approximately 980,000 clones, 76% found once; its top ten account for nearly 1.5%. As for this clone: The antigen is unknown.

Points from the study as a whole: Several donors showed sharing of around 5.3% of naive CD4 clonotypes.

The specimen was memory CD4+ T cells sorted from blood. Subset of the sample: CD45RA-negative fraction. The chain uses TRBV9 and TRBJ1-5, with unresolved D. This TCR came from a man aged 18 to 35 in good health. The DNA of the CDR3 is TGTGCCAGCAGCGTAGACTGGGATCAGCCCCAGCATTTT. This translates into CASSVDWDQPQHF.